This TCR beta chain is drawn from a study of blood T cells in healthy people across ages. Using a J-beta primer mix together with a sample-barcoded 5' primer, a second PCR was run for roughly 7 to 12 cycles. TCRdb redid the calling of the 5' RACE reads with MiXCR, one entry per CDR3 protein. Of just under 550,000 distinct CDR3 sequences in the sample, around 24% were seen once. This clonotype was picked up a small number of times. These sequences were also reported in another study, on T cells of mothers and their children.

The origin of this receptor is a boy younger than 18 in good health. Input material: blood.

The CDR3: CASSSDGTDTQYF. CDR3 nucleotide sequence: TGCGCCAGCAGCTCGGACGGAACAGATACGCAGTATTTT. This chain connects TRBV5-1 to TRBJ2-3; D is ambiguous. The germline V gene has CDR1 SGHRS and CDR2 YFSETQ. Trimming removed 3 bases at V and 3 bases at J, with 8 bases between. The CDR3 totals 13 residues. Looking up the rest from reference TRBV5-1 and TRBJ2-3 gives the full variable domain: KAGVTQTPRYLIKTRGQQVTLSCSPISGHRSVSWYQQTPGQGLQFLFEYFSETQRNKGNFPGRFSGRQFSNSRSEMNVSTLELGDSALYLCASSSDGTDTQYFGPGTRLTVL.